Sequencing of this T cell receptor (beta chain) was carried out in a study of blood T cells in healthy people across ages. Whole-study context: About one barcoded beta molecule per two T cells was captured by template switching. Broader study findings: Naive T cell percentage showed a strong correlation with TCR beta diversity.

As concerns this clonotype: Antigen unknown.

The CDR3 runs 16 residues. Germline CDR1 PRHDT, CDR2 FYEKMQ (reference sequence). With V trimmed by 5 bases and J by 5 bases, 12 bases remained unmatched. Primers used in a second PCR of about 7 to 11 cycles were a sample-barcoded 5' primer and a J-beta primer mix. TCRdb reprocessed the 5' RACE reads with MiXCR, giving one entry per CDR3 protein. The data hold approximately 1.5 million distinct CDR3 sequences, with about 35% observed a single time. Peripheral blood, roughly 11 milliliters per donor, was collected. Sequenced input: blood. The V call is TRBV13, the J call TRBJ2-5; 9 bases are a match to TRBD2. The sequence came from a woman in her 30s in good health. Here the CDR3 reads CASSPNVRGGLETQYF. DNA for the CDR3: TGTGCCAGCAGCCCGAACGTGCGGGGGGGCCTGGAGACCCAGTACTTC.